This T cell receptor (beta chain) was profiled in a study of blood T cell repertoires in COVID-19. In the source study's methods: Nucleated cell counts were estimated from reference gene primer amplification. TCRdb's table, derived via immunoSEQ multiplex PCR, lists solely in-frame clones and lacks some. That table supplies the V and J calls and clone size; D and trimming were determined from the DNA. The sample has about 180,000 clones, 86% seen once. Of note for this clone: The sample carries other DNA sequences with the same CDR3.

V dropped 3 bases and J dropped 2 bases, with 11 bases sitting between them. Germline-derived CDR1 and CDR2 are MDHEN and SYDVKM. This CDR3 region has 15 residues. The rearrangement joins TRBV28 to TRBJ1-5, with a weak D call TRBD1 (5 bases). Input material: PBMCs or T cells enriched from blood (not recorded which). This clonotype originated in a woman aged 25 to 45 who had recovered from COVID-19. The CDR3 sequence: CASSFTRVGNQPQHF. The CDR3 bases are TGTGCCAGCAGTTTTACCAGGGTCGGCAATCAGCCCCAGCATTTT.